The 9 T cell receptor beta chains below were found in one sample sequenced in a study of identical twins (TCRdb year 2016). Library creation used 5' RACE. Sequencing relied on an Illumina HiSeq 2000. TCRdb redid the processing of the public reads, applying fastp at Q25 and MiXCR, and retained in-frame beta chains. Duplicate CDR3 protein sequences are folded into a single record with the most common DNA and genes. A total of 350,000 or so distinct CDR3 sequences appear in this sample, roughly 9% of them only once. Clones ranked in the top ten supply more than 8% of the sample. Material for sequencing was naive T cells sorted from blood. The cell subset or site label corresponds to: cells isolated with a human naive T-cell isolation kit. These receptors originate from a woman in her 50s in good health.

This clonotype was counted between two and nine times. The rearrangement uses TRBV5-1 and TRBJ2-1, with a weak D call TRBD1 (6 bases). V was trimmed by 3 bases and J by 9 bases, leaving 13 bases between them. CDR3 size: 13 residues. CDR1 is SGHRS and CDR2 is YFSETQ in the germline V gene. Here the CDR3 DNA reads TGCGCCAGCAGCTCCTATGAAGGGGGTGAGCAGTTCTTC. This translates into CASSSYEGGEQFF.

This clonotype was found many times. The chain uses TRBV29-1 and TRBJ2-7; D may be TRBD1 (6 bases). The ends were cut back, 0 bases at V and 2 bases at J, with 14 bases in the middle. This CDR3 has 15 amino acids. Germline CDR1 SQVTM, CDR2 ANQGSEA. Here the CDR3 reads CSVEDNLGGAYEQYF. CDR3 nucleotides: TGCAGCGTTGAAGATAATTTAGGGGGAGCCTACGAGCAGTACTTC.

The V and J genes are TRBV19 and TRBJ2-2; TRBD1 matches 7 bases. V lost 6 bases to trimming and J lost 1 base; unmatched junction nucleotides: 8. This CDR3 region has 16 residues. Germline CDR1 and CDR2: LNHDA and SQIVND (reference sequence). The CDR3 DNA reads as TGTGCCAGTAGACCACAGGGGAAGGGGAACACCGGGGAGCTGTTTTTT. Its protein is CASRPQGKGNTGELFF.

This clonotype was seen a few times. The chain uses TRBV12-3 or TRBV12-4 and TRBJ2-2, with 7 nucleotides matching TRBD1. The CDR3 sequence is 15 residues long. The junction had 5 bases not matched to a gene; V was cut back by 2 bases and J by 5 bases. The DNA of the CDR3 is TGTGCCAGCAGTTTACGAGGGGGCGAGACCGGGGAGCTGTTTTTT. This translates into CASSLRGGETGELFF.

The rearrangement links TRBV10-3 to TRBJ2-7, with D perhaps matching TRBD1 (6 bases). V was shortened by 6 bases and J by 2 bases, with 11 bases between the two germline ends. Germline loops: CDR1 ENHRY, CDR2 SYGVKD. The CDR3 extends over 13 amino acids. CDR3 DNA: TGTGCCATCAGAGGGGGATCAGCCTACGAGCAGTACTTC. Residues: CAIRGGSAYEQYF.

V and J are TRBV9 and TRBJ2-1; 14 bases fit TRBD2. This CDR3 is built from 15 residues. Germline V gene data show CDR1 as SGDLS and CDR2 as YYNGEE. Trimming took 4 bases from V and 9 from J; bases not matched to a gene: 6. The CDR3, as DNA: TGTGCCAGCAGCTCCGGACTAGCGGGAGGAGGTGAGCAGTTCTTC. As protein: CASSSGLAGGGEQFF. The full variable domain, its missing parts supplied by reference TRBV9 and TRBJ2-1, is DSGVTQTPKHLITATGQRVTLRCSPRSGDLSVYWYQQSLDQGLQFLIQYYNGEERAKGNILERFSAQQFPDLHSELNLSSLELGDSALYFCASSSGLAGGGEQFFGPGTRLTVL.

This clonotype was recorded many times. CDR3 DNA: TGTGCCAGCAGCCAAGTGGTCCTAGCGGGAGCAGCCAAAAACATTCAGTACTTC. Translating gives CASSQVVLAGAAKNIQYF. This chain uses TRBV3-1 with TRBJ2-4; 10 bases map to TRBD2. In germline, CDR1 is LGHDT, CDR2 YNNKEL (reference sequence). The CDR3 contains 18 residues. V was clipped by 1 base and J by 0 bases; unmatched bases: 6. Using reference TRBV3-1 and TRBJ2-4 for the parts outside the CDR3, the full variable domain is DTAVSQTPKYLVTQMGNDKSIKCEQNLGHDTMYWYKQDSKKFLKIMFSYNNKELIINETVPNRFSPKSPDKAHLNLHINSLELGDSAVYFCASSQVVLAGAAKNIQYFGAGTRLSVL.

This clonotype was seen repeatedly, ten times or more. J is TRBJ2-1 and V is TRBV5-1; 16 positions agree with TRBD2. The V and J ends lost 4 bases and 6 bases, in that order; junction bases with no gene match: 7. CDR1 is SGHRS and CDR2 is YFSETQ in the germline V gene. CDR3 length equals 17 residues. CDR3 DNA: TGCGCCAGCAGCCCGGGACTAGCGGGAGGGCCTGGCAATGAGCAGTTCTTC. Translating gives CASSPGLAGGPGNEQFF.

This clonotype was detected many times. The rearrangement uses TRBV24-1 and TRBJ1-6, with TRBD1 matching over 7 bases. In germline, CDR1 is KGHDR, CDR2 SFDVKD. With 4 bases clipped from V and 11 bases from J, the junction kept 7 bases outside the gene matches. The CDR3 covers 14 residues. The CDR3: CATSDSRTGAPLHF. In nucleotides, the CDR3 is TGTGCCACCAGTGACTCGAGAACAGGGGCACCCCTCCACTTT.